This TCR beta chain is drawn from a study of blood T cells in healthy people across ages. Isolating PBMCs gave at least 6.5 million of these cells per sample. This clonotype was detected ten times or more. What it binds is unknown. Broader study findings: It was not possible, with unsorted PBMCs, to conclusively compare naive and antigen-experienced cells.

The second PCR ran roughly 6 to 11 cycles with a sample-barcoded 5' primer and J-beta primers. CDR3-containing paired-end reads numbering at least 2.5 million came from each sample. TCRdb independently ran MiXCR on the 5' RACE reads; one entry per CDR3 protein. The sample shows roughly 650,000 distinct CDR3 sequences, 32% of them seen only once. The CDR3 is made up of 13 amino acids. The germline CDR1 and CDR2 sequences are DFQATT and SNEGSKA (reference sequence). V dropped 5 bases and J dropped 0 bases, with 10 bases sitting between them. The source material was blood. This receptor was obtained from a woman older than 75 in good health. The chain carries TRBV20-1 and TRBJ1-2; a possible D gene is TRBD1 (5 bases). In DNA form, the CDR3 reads TGCAGTGCTTGGGACGGAGCTAACTATGGCTACACCTTC. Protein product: CSAWDGANYGYTF.